The clone carrying this T cell receptor (beta chain) was observed a few times. Produced via immunoSEQ multiplex PCR; TCRdb's table is partial and in-frame only. Of more than 150,000 clones detected, more than 65% appear once; the ten largest clones hold around 10%. The data are from a study of blood T cell repertoires in COVID-19. Across the study: Sources were T cells, B-cell-depleted T cells, or PBMCs; the material itself was cDNA or gDNA.

The V and J ends lost 6 bases and 8 bases, in that order; junction bases with no gene match: 12. Germline assignment: CDR1 SQVTM and CDR2 ANQGSEA. CDR3 length: 14 residues. Cohorts were based on clinical histories the participants reported. Before being deemed recovered, Cohort 3 donors had two negative PCRs, clearance, or symptom resolution. The clonotype was recovered from a man between 45 and 60 years old who had recovered from COVID-19. The sequenced sample was PBMCs or T cells enriched from blood (not recorded which). The rearrangement joins TRBV29-1 to TRBJ1-4, with TRBD1 matching over 7 bases. The CDR3 DNA sequence: TGCAGCGTCGGGACAGCCCAAGTGAACGAAAAACTGTTTTTT. Translated: CSVGTAQVNEKLFF. The full variable domain, completed using reference TRBV29-1 and TRBJ1-4, is SAVISQKPSRDICQRGTSLTIQCQVDSQVTMMFWYRQQPGQSLTLIATANQGSEATYESGFVIDKFPISRPNLTFSTLTVSNMSPEDSSIYLCSVGTAQVNEKLFFGSGTQLSVL.